The 32 T cell receptor beta chains below were found in one sample sequenced in a study of blood T cell repertoires in COVID-19 (dated by TCRdb to 2018 to 2021). Libraries were prepared through the immunoSEQ multiplex PCR assay. The source is immuneACCESS, and TCRdb retained only in-frame sequences with V and J called. Part of the clones is not carried over; for the studies checked, unresolved V genes explain less than half of this, and the remainder is unexplained. In this sample the table shows 200,000 or so clones, roughly 89% of which occur a single time. The ten biggest clones cover about 2.1% of the sample. Sequencing was done on a sample of PBMCs or T cells enriched from blood (not recorded which). Receptors were obtained from a woman in her thirties or forties with acute COVID-19.

The sample holds a few counts of this clone. This CDR3 reads CASSLAGREVTGGNTIYF. In DNA, the CDR3 is TGTGCCAGCAGCCTCGCGGGCAGGGAGGTAACGGGGGGAAACACCATATATTTT. The chain joins TRBV5-6 to TRBJ1-3; tentatively, D is TRBD1 (5 bases). The CDR3 sequence is 18 residues long. Germline assignment: CDR1 SGHDT and CDR2 YYEEEE. V gave up 4 bases and J gave up 4 bases, with 24 bases separating them.

The chain recombines TRBV11-2 with TRBJ1-2; 11 nucleotides align to TRBD1. Germline-derived CDR1 and CDR2 are SGHAT and FQNNGV. V shed 7 bases and J 3 bases; nucleotides not matched to a gene: 4. The CDR3 runs 14 residues. The CDR3 DNA reads as TGTGCCAGCAACGGACAGGGGGCGTACTATGGCTACACCTTC. Translation gives CASNGQGAYYGYTF.

This chain joins TRBV7-9 and TRBJ1-5; TRBD1 matches at 7 bases. The J segment lost 12 bases and the V segment lost 2 bases, leaving 7 bases of the junction unmatched. CDR1 SEHNR and CDR2 FQNEAQ come from the germline V gene (reference sequence). The CDR3 is made up of 13 amino acids. CDR3 sequence: CASSLKGGEVQHF. CDR3 in DNA: TGTGCCAGCAGCTTAAAAGGGGGCGAGGTCCAGCATTTT.

This clone was observed a few times. The rearrangement links TRBV10-2 to TRBJ2-3, with D maybe TRBD2 (5 bases). The CDR3 covers 14 residues. Deletions cut 2 bases from V and 5 bases from J, with 11 bases between. CDR1 and CDR2 (germline): WSHSY, SAAADI. The CDR3 sequence: CASSEMAGRDTQYF. CDR3 bases: TGCGCCAGCAGTGAGATGGCGGGTAGAGATACGCAGTATTTT.

This chain uses TRBV13 with TRBJ2-7, with 8 positions matching TRBD1. Germline assignment: CDR1 PRHDT and CDR2 FYEKMQ (reference sequence). With 0 bases clipped from V and 3 bases from J, the junction kept 4 bases outside the gene matches. The CDR3 has 15 residues. The CDR3 nucleotides read TGTGCCAGCAGCTTAGGCGACAGGGGCTACTACGAGCAGTACTTC. This encodes CASSLGDRGYYEQYF.

The chain has TRBV7-2 and TRBJ2-3; no firm D call. Trimming removed 0 bases from V and 0 bases from J, with 10 bases in between. CDR1 is SGHTA, CDR2 FQGNSA, per germline. The CDR3 loop spans 16 amino acids. The CDR3 bases are TGTGCCAGCAGCTTAGCGGGCTGGGCTAGCACAGATACGCAGTATTTT. Its translation is CASSLAGWASTDTQYF.

In this sample, this clone turned up a few times. DNA for the CDR3: TGCGCCAGCAGCCAAGCGTGGGCGGGGGGGCAAGAGACCCAGTACTTC. It specifies CASSQAWAGGQETQYF. This chain uses TRBV4-1 with TRBJ2-5, with TRBD2 matching 9 bases. CDR3 length equals 16 residues. Germline CDR1 MGHRA, CDR2 YSYEKL. After removal of 1 base from V and 2 bases from J, the junction contained 5 bases not matched to a gene.

The chain has TRBV25-1 and TRBJ1-1; 7 positions agree with TRBD1. Unmatched junction bases numbered 9, after V lost 5 bases and J lost 3 bases. Per the germline V gene, CDR1 is MGHDK and CDR2 is SYGVNS. The CDR3 spans 15 residues. The CDR3 sequence: CASSPRDRSDTEAFF. The CDR3 DNA sequence: TGTGCCAGCAGTCCAAGGGACAGATCGGACACTGAAGCTTTCTTT.

Only one count was recorded for this clone. The CDR3 reads CASSPLDRSSGENSPLHF. For the CDR3, the DNA is TGTGCCAGCTCACCACTGGACAGGAGTTCAGGGGAGAATTCACCCCTCCACTTT. The chain has TRBV18 and TRBJ1-6; 7 bases map to TRBD1. V was pared by 1 base and J by 7 bases, with 13 bases of the junction left unmatched. CDR3 length equals 18 residues. Germline lookup yields CDR1 KGHSH and CDR2 LQKENI.

The J gene is TRBJ2-2, the V gene TRBV5-1, with TRBD1 as a possible D gene (5 bases). The CDR3 is 16 residues long. CDR1 is SGHRS, CDR2 YFSETQ, per germline. The germline V and J ends were trimmed by 2 bases and 4 bases, with 15 bases remaining between them. The CDR3 loop is CASSLSGADLTGELFF. The CDR3 nucleotides read TGCGCCAGCAGCTTATCTGGGGCAGACCTCACCGGGGAGCTGTTTTTT.

The chain carries TRBV2 and TRBJ1-6, with 10 bases fitting TRBD1. V shed 1 base, J shed 4 bases, and the junction held 1 base outside the gene matches. The germline V gene encodes CDR1 SNHLY and CDR2 FYNNEI. This CDR3 has 16 residues. This CDR3 is CASSEGTGGYNSPLHF. In nucleotides, the CDR3 is TGTGCCAGCAGTGAAGGGACAGGGGGATATAATTCACCCCTCCACTTT.

This clone was observed a handful of times. The chain combines TRBV19 with TRBJ1-4, with 10 bases aligning to TRBD1. This CDR3 spans 14 amino acids. CDR1 LNHDA and CDR2 SQIVND come from the germline V gene (reference sequence). V was clipped by 4 bases and J by 7 bases; unmatched bases: 3. The CDR3 region has the DNA TGTGCCAGTAGTAAGGACAGGGGGAGTGAAAAACTGTTTTTT. Translated: CASSKDRGSEKLFF.

This clone is a singleton in its sample. The V and J genes are TRBV9 and TRBJ2-3, with TRBD1 as a possible D gene (5 bases). CDR1 and CDR2 (germline): SGDLS, YYNGEE. The CDR3 consists of 15 residues. V lost 0 bases, J lost 9 bases, and 17 bases lay in between. CDR3 region: CASSVESRQGGTQYF. For the CDR3, the DNA is TGTGCCAGCAGCGTAGAATCTCGGCAGGGTGGGACGCAGTATTTT. Supplemented by reference TRBV9 and TRBJ2-3, the full variable domain reads DSGVTQTPKHLITATGQRVTLRCSPRSGDLSVYWYQQSLDQGLQFLIQYYNGEERAKGNILERFSAQQFPDLHSELNLSSLELGDSALYFCASSVESRQGGTQYFGPGTRLTVL.

The gene calls are TRBV11-3 and TRBJ2-3, with TRBD2 matching 8 bases. The CDR3 runs to 14 residues. V gave up 8 bases and J gave up 3 bases; unmatched junction bases: 7. CDR1 is SGHNT and CDR2 is YENEEA in the germline V gene. The CDR3 region has the DNA TGTGCCAGCGGCCGGGGGGGCCCGACAGATACGCAGTATTTT. Residues: CASGRGGPTDTQYF.

The chain employs TRBV30 and TRBJ2-1, with D maybe TRBD2 (5 bases). Germline values: CDR1 GTSNPN, CDR2 SVGIG (reference sequence). Trimming removed 3 bases from V and 2 bases from J, with 14 bases in between. CDR3 size: 15 residues. The CDR3 region has the DNA TGTGCCTGGAGCGTCTCACTAGGGCCCTACAATGAGCAGTTCTTC. Residues: CAWSVSLGPYNEQFF.

The chain is built from TRBV7-9 and TRBJ1-5, with 7 bases lining up with TRBD1. From germline, CDR1 is SEHNR and CDR2 FQNEAQ (reference sequence). V was clipped by 4 bases and J by 6 bases; unmatched bases: 6. The CDR3 has 14 amino acids. CDR3 DNA: TGTGCCAGCAGCTCTACAGGGGCGGCTCAGCCCCAGCATTTT. Its protein product is CASSSTGAAQPQHF.

V usage is TRBV5-1 and J usage is TRBJ1-3, with 8 bases identical to TRBD1. The V and J ends lost 5 bases and 8 bases, in that order; junction bases with no gene match: 18. Germline CDR1 SGHRS, CDR2 YFSETQ. The CDR3 is made up of 17 amino acids. The DNA of the CDR3 is TGCGCCAGCAGAGACAAAACCCATAGACAGGGGAGGGACACCATATATTTT. Amino acid sequence: CASRDKTHRQGRDTIYF.

The genes are TRBV27 and TRBJ1-1; D is unclear. The V and J ends lost 4 bases and 3 bases respectively, with 12 bases between them. The CDR3 loop spans 14 amino acids. Germline V gene data show CDR1 as MNHEY and CDR2 as SMNVEV (reference sequence). The CDR3 reads CASSSSGIDTEAFF. The CDR3 DNA sequence: TGTGCCAGCAGTTCATCCGGGATTGACACTGAAGCTTTCTTT.

This clone was observed once. The CDR3 nucleotides are TGCAGCGTTCCCAGGGGCACTAACTATGAGCAGTTCTTC. Translation: CSVPRGTNYEQFF. This rearrangement joins TRBV29-1 to TRBJ2-1, with D possibly being TRBD1 (6 bases). The CDR3 is 13 amino acids. Trimming stripped 5 bases from V and 8 bases from J, with 16 bases between. The germline V gene encodes CDR1 SQVTM and CDR2 ANQGSEA.

A single count supports this clone. This sequence joins TRBV7-8 and TRBJ1-5, with D tentatively TRBD1 (6 bases). Between the trimmed V and J ends, which lost 5 bases and 1 base, there was a span of 21 bases. This CDR3 is built from 18 residues. Germline-derived CDR1 and CDR2 are SGHVS and FQNEAQ. The CDR3 nucleotides read TGTGCCAGCAGCCTCGTTGATAGGGGGGGCAGGAGCAATCAGCCCCAGCATTTT. Its translation: CASSLVDRGGRSNQPQHF.

The chain joins TRBV13 to TRBJ2-7; the D gene is possibly TRBD1 (5 bases). Germline V gives CDR1 PRHDT, CDR2 FYEKMQ (reference sequence). The CDR3 length is 13 residues. Trimming took 5 bases from V and 3 from J, leaving 11 bases between them. The CDR3 here is CASSGTGFYEQYF. The CDR3 nucleotides read TGTGCCAGCAGCGGAACAGGATTCTACGAGCAGTACTTC.

The chain employs TRBV28 and TRBJ2-5; TRBD1 matches at 7 bases. The J segment lost 5 bases and the V segment lost 6 bases, leaving 9 bases of the junction unmatched. The CDR3 contains 14 residues. Germline loops: CDR1 MDHEN, CDR2 SYDVKM. CDR3 sequence reads: CASRPGQPRETQYF. For the CDR3, the DNA is TGTGCCAGCAGACCGGGACAGCCCCGCGAGACCCAGTACTTC. Supplemented by reference TRBV28 and TRBJ2-5, the full variable domain reads DVKVTQSSRYLVKRTGEKVFLECVQDMDHENMFWYRQDPGLGLRLIYFSYDVKMKEKGDIPEGYSVSREKKERFSLILESASTNQTSMYLCASRPGQPRETQYFGPGTRLLVL.

V usage is TRBV9 and J usage is TRBJ2-1; 7 nucleotides line up with TRBD1. J gave up 7 bases and V 4 bases, and 5 bases lay outside the gene matches. In germline, CDR1 is SGDLS, CDR2 YYNGEE. This CDR3 comprises 13 residues. The CDR3 sequence is CASSKTGQNEQFF. CDR3 DNA: TGTGCCAGCAGCAAGACAGGGCAGAATGAGCAGTTCTTC.

V gene TRBV4-3 combines with J gene TRBJ2-7, with 10 bases that match TRBD2. V lost 1 base to trimming and J lost 6 bases; unmatched junction nucleotides: 3. Germline V gene lookup returns CDR1 LGHNA and CDR2 YSLEER. This CDR3 spans 14 amino acids. CDR3 nucleotides: TGCGCCAGCAGCCAAGCTAGCGGGAGCCCCGAGCAGTACTTC. Protein: CASSQASGSPEQYF.

This rearrangement joins TRBV5-6 to TRBJ1-2; no reliable D call. This CDR3 region has 12 residues. In germline, CDR1 is SGHDT, CDR2 YYEEEE. Trimming took 7 bases from V and 8 from J, leaving 15 bases between them. CDR3 coding DNA: TGTGCCAGCGCCTTTGCGGAGGTGGGCTACACCTTC. Its translation is CASAFAEVGYTF.

This chain joins TRBV5-8 and TRBJ1-5; 9 nucleotides line up with TRBD1. The CDR3 runs 18 residues. Trimming took 1 base from V and 5 from J; bases not matched to a gene: 13. The germline V gene encodes CDR1 SGHTS and CDR2 YDEGEE. CDR3 region: CASSLRTGETGYDQPQHF. The CDR3 DNA follows: TGTGCCAGCAGCTTGAGGACAGGGGAAACGGGGTACGATCAGCCCCAGCATTTT.

The chain carries TRBV27 and TRBJ2-1; 7 nucleotides align to TRBD2. Looked up from germline, CDR1 is MNHEY and CDR2 is SMNVEV (reference sequence). The CDR3 runs 15 residues. V shed 8 bases, J shed 5 bases, and the junction held 12 bases outside the gene matches. This CDR3 is CASGTHGAGDNEQFF. CDR3 coding DNA: TGTGCCAGCGGAACCCATGGGGCGGGAGACAATGAGCAGTTCTTC.

The chain combines TRBV6-1 with TRBJ2-3, with TRBD2 identical over 10 bases. Trimming at V came to 4 bases and at J to 10 bases, leaving 14 bases not matched to a gene. The CDR3 sequence is 16 residues long. CDR1 and CDR2 (germline): MNHNS, SASEGT. The DNA of the CDR3 is TGTGCCAGCAGTGCCCCAGCGGGACTAGCGAATCGGGCGCAGTATTTT. Its protein is CASSAPAGLANRAQYF.

The rearrangement links TRBV4-1 to TRBJ2-1, with D possibly TRBD2 on 8 matching bases. This CDR3 has 17 residues. The ends were cut back, 3 bases at V and 4 bases at J, with 19 bases in the middle. Germline V gene data show CDR1 as MGHRA and CDR2 as YSYEKL. The CDR3, as DNA: TGCGCCAGCAGCCATCGAGCGGGGGACAGCATGTACAATGAGCAGTTCTTC. Translating gives CASSHRAGDSMYNEQFF.

This chain joins TRBV10-3 and TRBJ2-1, with a possible D match to TRBD2 (5 bases). The CDR3 sequence is 14 residues long. CDR1 is ENHRY, CDR2 SYGVKD, per germline. The germline V and J ends were trimmed by 5 bases and 8 bases, with 16 bases remaining between them. The CDR3 loop reads CAISHQDFPDEQFF. DNA of the CDR3: TGTGCCATCAGTCACCAGGACTTCCCGGATGAGCAGTTCTTC.

The chain couples TRBV3-1 (or the pseudogene TRBV3-2) to TRBJ1-3, with D perhaps TRBD1 (5 bases). Trimming took 4 bases from V and 4 from J, leaving 8 bases between them. The germline V gene encodes CDR1 LGHDT and CDR2 YNNKEL (reference sequence). The CDR3 runs to 13 residues. This CDR3 reads CASSPGSGNTIYF. The DNA of the CDR3 is TGTGCCAGCAGCCCAGGGTCCGGAAACACCATATATTTT.

CDR3 in DNA: TGTGCCAGCAGCCAAAGTTCTAGCGGGACCCCTGGTGAGCAGTTCTTC. It yields the protein CASSQSSSGTPGEQFF. The chain joins TRBV3-1 (or the pseudogene TRBV3-2) to TRBJ2-1, with 9 bases identical to TRBD2. Germline CDR1 LGHDT, CDR2 YNNKEL (reference sequence). The ends lost 2 bases at V and 9 bases at J; junction bases unmatched: 11. The CDR3 extends over 16 amino acids.